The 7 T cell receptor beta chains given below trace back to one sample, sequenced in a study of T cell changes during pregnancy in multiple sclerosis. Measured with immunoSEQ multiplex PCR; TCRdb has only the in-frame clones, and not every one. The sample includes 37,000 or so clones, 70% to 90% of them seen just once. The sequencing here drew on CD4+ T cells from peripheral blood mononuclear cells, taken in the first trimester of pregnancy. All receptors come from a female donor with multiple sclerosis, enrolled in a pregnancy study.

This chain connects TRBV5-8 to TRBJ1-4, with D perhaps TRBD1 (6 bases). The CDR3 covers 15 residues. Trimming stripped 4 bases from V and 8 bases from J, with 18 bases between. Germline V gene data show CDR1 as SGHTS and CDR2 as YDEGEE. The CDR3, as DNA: TGTGCCAGCAGCCGGCGGGCAGGGGCCGCGGAAAAACTGTTTTTT. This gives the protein CASSRRAGAAEKLFF.

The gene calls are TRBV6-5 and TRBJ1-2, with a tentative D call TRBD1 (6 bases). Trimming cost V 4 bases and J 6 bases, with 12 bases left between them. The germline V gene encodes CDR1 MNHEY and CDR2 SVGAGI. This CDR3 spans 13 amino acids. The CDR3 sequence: CASSLGNRDGYTF. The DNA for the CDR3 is TGTGCCAGCAGTTTGGGCAACAGGGATGGCTACACCTTC.

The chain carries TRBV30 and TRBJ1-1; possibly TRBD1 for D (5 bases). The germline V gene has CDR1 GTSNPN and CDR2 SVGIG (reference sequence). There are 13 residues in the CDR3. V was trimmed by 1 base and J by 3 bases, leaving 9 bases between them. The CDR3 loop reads CAWSAGLDTEAFF. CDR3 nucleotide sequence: TGTGCCTGGAGTGCGGGACTGGACACTGAAGCTTTCTTT.

DNA for the CDR3: TGCAGCGTTCGGGGGGCACTGGACACTGAAGCTTTCTTT. It encodes CSVRGALDTEAFF. The chain joins TRBV29-1 to TRBJ1-1, with D perhaps matching TRBD1 (6 bases). The CDR3 has 13 residues. Trimming took 5 bases from V and 3 from J, leaving 13 bases between them. Germline V gene data show CDR1 as SQVTM and CDR2 as ANQGSEA.

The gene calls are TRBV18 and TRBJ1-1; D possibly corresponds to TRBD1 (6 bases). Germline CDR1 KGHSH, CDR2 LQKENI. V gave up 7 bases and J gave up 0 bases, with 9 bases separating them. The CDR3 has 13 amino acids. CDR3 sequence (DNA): TGTGCCAGCTGCACAGGGCTGAACACTGAAGCTTTCTTT. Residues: CASCTGLNTEAFF.

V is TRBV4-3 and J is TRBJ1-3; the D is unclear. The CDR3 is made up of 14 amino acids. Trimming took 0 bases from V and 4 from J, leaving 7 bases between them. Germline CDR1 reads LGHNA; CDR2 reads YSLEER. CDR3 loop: CASSQDSYGNTIYF. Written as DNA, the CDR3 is TGCGCCAGCAGCCAAGACAGTTACGGAAACACCATATATTTT.

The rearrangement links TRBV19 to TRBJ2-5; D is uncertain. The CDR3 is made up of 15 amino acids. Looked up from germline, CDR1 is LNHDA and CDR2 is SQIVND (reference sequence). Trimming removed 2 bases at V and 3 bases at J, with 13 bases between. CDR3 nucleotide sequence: TGTGCCAGTAGTATATCCCCCATCCTAGAAGAGACCCAGTACTTC. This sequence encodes CASSISPILEETQYF. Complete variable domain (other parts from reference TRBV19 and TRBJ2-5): DGGITQSPKYLFRKEGQNVTLSCEQNLNHDAMYWYRQDPGQGLRLIYYSQIVNDFQKGDIAEGYSVSREKKESFPLTVTSAQKNPTAFYLCASSISPILEETQYFGPGTRLLVL.